The 4 T cell receptor beta chains presented below share a single source sample, sequenced in a study of blood T cell repertoires in COVID-19. Generated by immunoSEQ multiplex PCR, the TCRdb table keeps only in-frame clones and is missing some. The repertoire has 250,000 to 350,000 clones, roughly 80% of them found once; the top ten carry about 1.5%. Sample: peripheral blood. These receptors originate from a human donor with COVID-19, enrolled during active disease. The donor label of this sample is uncertain.

V gene TRBV28 combines with J gene TRBJ2-1, with 11 bases that match TRBD1. CDR1 MDHEN and CDR2 SYDVKM come from the germline V gene. V gave up 8 bases and J gave up 8 bases; unmatched junction bases: 8. The CDR3 has 14 residues. CDR3 DNA: TGTGCCAGCGGCCGGGACAGGGGGTGGGATGAGCAGTTCTTC. Amino acid sequence: CASGRDRGWDEQFF.

The V gene is TRBV7-2, the J gene TRBJ2-3; D might be TRBD2 (6 bases). The CDR3 runs 16 residues. The V gene lost 1 base and the J gene lost 0 bases, with 11 bases spanning the gap. Germline CDR1 reads SGHTA; CDR2 reads FQGNSA. CDR3 sequence: CASSLGAGLSTDTQYF. The CDR3 DNA is TGTGCCAGCAGCTTAGGGGCGGGACTCAGCACAGATACGCAGTATTTT.

In regard to this clone: The junction does not match germline at one end; this may be a read error. The DNA for the CDR3 is TGTGCCACCTCAACAGGATCCTTCGAGCAGTACTTC. This translates into CATSTGSFEQYF. The chain carries TRBV28 and TRBJ2-7; perhaps TRBD1 as D (5 bases). Germline assignment: CDR1 MDHEN and CDR2 SYDVKM. There are 12 residues in the CDR3.

The chain joins TRBV10-2 to TRBJ1-1; D is unresolved. V lost 0 bases to trimming and J lost 5 bases, with 10 bases between them. The germline V gene encodes CDR1 WSHSY and CDR2 SAAADI. CDR3 size: 14 residues. CDR3 sequence reads: CASSESPQRTEAFF. CDR3 in DNA: TGCGCCAGCAGTGAGTCGCCCCAGAGGACTGAAGCTTTCTTT.